The clone carrying this TCR beta chain was seen only a few times. Noted time point: persistent/refractory GD, antithyroid drugs over 5 years with positive TRAb. From RNA extracted from PBMCs, the TCR library was made. Patients met American Thyroid Association criteria for Graves' disease. Researchers made TCR beta libraries by using iRepertoire HTBI primers and running Arm-PCR on CDR3 regions. Original methodology: Samples collectively showed around 56 TRBV and roughly 15 TRBJ segments. MiXCR, applied by TCRdb to the multiplex PCR reads, yields one record per CDR3 protein. The V and J calls were not made by the authors but by TCRdb's processing. The data show around 510,000 distinct CDR3 sequences, 20% to 25% seen once. The sample comes from a study of regulatory T cells in long-lasting Graves disease. As for the study in general: To qualify as persistent, Graves' disease required over 5 years of antithyroid drugs with positive TSH receptor antibodies.

Germline V lookup: CDR1 DFQATT, CDR2 SNEGSKA (reference sequence). The CDR3 has 14 residues. V was clipped by 6 bases and J by 5 bases, with 17 bases between them. The chain recombines TRBV20-1 with TRBJ1-5, with unresolved D. This clonotype was obtained from a female donor with Graves disease. The sequencing here drew on peripheral blood mononuclear cells (PBMCs), taken when the disease was refractory, from a patient treated with antithyroid drugs. As DNA, the CDR3 is TGCAGTGCCCCCCGGACCCCAATCTATCAGCCCCAGCATTTT. This codes for CSAPRTPIYQPQHF.